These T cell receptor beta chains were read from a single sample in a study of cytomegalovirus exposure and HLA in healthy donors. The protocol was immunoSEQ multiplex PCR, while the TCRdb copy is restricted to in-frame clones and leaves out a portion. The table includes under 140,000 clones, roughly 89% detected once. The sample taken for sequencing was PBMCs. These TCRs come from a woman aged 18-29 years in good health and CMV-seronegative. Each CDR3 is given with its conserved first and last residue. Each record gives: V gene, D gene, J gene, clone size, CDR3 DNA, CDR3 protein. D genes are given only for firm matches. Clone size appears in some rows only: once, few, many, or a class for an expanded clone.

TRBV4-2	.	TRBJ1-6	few	TGTGCCAGCAGCCAAGGCACGGTTAGCAATTCACCCCTCCACTTT	CASSQGTVSNSPLHF
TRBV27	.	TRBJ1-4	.	TGTGCCAGCCAGGGTAATTCTGAAAAACTGTTTTTT	CASQGNSEKLFF
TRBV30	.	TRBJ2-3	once	TGTGCCTGGAGCGCTACTCTCGCTAGCACAGATACGCAGTATTTT	CAWSATLASTDTQYF
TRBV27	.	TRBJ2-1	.	TGTGCCAGCAAAGTGGTGGGGCGATCCTACAATGAGCAGTTCTTC	CASKVVGRSYNEQFF
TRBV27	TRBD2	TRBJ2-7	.	TGTGCCAGCAGTGCTCGACTAGCGGGCTTCTACGAGCAGTACTTC	CASSARLAGFYEQYF
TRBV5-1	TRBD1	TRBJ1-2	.	TGCGCCAGCAGTATTGGACAGGGGATGGACTATGGCTACACCTTC	CASSIGQGMDYGYTF
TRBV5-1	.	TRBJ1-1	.	TGCGCCAGCAGCTTTACAGGGAACACTGAAGCTTTCTTT	CASSFTGNTEAFF
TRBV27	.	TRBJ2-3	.	TGTGCCAGCAGCCGGAGTGGCGGTGGGCAGTATTTT	CASSRSGGGQYF
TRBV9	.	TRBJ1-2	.	TGTGCCAGCGAGAGCGGGTCTAACTATGGCTACACCTTC	CASESGSNYGYTF
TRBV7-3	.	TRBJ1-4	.	TGTGCCAGCAGTTTCCGAGGCGCAACTAATGAAAAACTGTTTTTT	CASSFRGATNEKLFF
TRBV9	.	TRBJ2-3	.	TGTGCCAGCAGCGTAGGCCAGATGGCAGATACGCAGTATTTT	CASSVGQMADTQYF
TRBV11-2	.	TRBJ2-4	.	TGTGCCAGCAGCCCGGGGAGGACCAAAAACATTCAGTACTTC	CASSPGRTKNIQYF
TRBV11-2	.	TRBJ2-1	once	TGTGCCATTAGTAAGTTATCCGGGAAATCCTACAATGAGCAGTTCTTC	CAISKLSGKSYNEQFF
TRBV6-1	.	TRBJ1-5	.	TGTGCCAGCAGTGATATGACAGATAGCAATCAGCCCCAGCATTTT	CASSDMTDSNQPQHF
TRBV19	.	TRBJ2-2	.	TGTGCCAGTAGTCGGCAGGGAATCACGGCCGGGGAGCTGTTTTTT	CASSRQGITAGELFF
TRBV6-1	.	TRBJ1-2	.	TGTGCCAGCAGTGAAGCGCCGGAGGATGGAGGCTACACCTTC	CASSEAPEDGGYTF
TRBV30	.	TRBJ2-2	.	TGTGCCTGCGCGACAGGGAACACCGGGGAGCTGTTTTTT	CACATGNTGELFF
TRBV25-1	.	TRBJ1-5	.	TGTGCCAGCAGTGAACACAACAATCAGCCCCAGCATTTT	CASSEHNNQPQHF
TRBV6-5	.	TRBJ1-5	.	TGTGCCAGCAGTTCCGGAGTTTATAGCAATCAGCCCCAGCATTTT	CASSSGVYSNQPQHF
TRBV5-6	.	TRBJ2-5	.	TGTGCCAGCAGCTTTAGCATTGTAAGGAAACAAGAGACCCAGTACTTC	CASSFSIVRKQETQYF
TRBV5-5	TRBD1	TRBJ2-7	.	TGTGCCAGCAGCTATCCCGGGACAGGGGGGTCCTACGAGCAGTACTTC	CASSYPGTGGSYEQYF
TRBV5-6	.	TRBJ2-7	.	TGTGCCAGCACCCCACGTGGGGGGTCCCTCTACGAGCAGTACTTC	CASTPRGGSLYEQYF
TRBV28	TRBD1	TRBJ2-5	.	TGTGCCAGCAGTTTAGGGACAGGGGGAGTAGAGACCCAGTACTTC	CASSLGTGGVETQYF
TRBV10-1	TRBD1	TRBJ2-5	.	TGCGCCAGCAGTTCAATGGGACAGGGTGAGGAGACCCAGTACTTC	CASSSMGQGEETQYF
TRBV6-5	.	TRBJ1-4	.	TGTGCCAGCAGCCCCCGTACAACTAATGAAAAACTGTTTTTT	CASSPRTTNEKLFF
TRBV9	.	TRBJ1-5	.	TGTGCCAGCAGCGTAGAACCCGCAGGGCCCCAGCATTTT	CASSVEPAGPQHF
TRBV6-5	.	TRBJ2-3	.	TGTGCCAGCAGCCCACAGGGGGGGGCGACAGATACGCAGTATTTT	CASSPQGGATDTQYF
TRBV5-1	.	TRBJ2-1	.	TGCGCCAGCAGCTTGTCCCGTGGACAGATCTACAATGAGCAGTTCTTC	CASSLSRGQIYNEQFF
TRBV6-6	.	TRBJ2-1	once	TGTGCCAGCACCTGGGTAAGGCGGAACAACAATGAGCAGTTCTTC	CASTWVRRNNNEQFF
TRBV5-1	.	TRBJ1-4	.	TGCGCCAGCAGCTTGGAGAGGAGCGAAAAACTGTTTTTT	CASSLERSEKLFF
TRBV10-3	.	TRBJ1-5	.	TGTGCCACCACACCCGGGAACAGTAATGGTCAGCCCCAGCATTTT	CATTPGNSNGQPQHF
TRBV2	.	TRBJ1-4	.	TGTGCCAGCAGTCCCTCACAGGGCCAGGGAAAACTGTTTTTT	CASSPSQGQGKLFF
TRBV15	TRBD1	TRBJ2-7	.	TGTGCCACCAGCAAGGGAAACCCGGGACAGGGGGTCTACGAGCAGTACTTC	CATSKGNPGQGVYEQYF
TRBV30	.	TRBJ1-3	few	TGTGCCTGGACCCCAGGGGTAGGAAACACCATATATTTT	CAWTPGVGNTIYF
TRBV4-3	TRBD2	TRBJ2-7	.	TGCGCCAGCAGCCAAGATCTTCGGACTAGCGGGAGGGCCTATGGCGAGCAGTACTTC	CASSQDLRTSGRAYGEQYF
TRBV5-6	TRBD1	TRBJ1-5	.	TGTGCCAGCAGCTCTTGGACAGGGGGGGTTTATAGCAATCAGCCCCAGCATTTT	CASSSWTGGVYSNQPQHF
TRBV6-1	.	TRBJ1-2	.	TGTGCCAGCAATCTAGGACAAACCTATGGCTACACCTTC	CASNLGQTYGYTF
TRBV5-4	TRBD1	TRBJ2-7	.	TGTGCCAGCAGCCGGGACAGGGACGAGCAGTACTTC	CASSRDRDEQYF
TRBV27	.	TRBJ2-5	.	TGTGCCAGCAGTTTGTGGGGCAGGGGAGGGGAGACCCAGTACTTC	CASSLWGRGGETQYF
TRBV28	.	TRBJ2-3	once	TGTGCCAGCAAGGGGAGCACAGATACGCAGTATTTT	CASKGSTDTQYF
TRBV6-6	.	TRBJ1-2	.	TGTGCCAGCAGCTGGGGTGGGGCAGGTGGCTATGGCTACACCTTC	CASSWGGAGGYGYTF
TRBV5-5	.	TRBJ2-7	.	TGTGCCAGCAGCTTTTTCGGGGCAAATGAGGCGGGGAGGTCGGAGCAGTACTTC	CASSFFGANEAGRSEQYF
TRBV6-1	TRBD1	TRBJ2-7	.	TGTGCCAGCAGTGTTTACAGGGGGCTCTACGAGCAGTACTTC	CASSVYRGLYEQYF
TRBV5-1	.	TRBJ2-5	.	TGCGCCAGCAGCTTTGGCGGTAAGACGTCCCAGTACTTC	CASSFGGKTSQYF
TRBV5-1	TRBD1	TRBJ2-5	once	TGCGCCAGCAGCGCCAGGACAGGGCAAGAGACCCAGTACTTC	CASSARTGQETQYF
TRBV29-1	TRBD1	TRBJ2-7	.	TGCAGCGGGGAGCCGGGACAGGGGGCGAACAGCTCCTACGAGCAGTACTTC	CSGEPGQGANSSYEQYF
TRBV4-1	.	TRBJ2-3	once	TGCGCCAGCAGCCAAGCCGGGTATGGGAGCGTTGATACGCAGTATTTT	CASSQAGYGSVDTQYF
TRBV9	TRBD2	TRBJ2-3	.	TGTGCCAGCAGCGTGATGCGGGGGAGCACAGATACGCAGTATTTT	CASSVMRGSTDTQYF